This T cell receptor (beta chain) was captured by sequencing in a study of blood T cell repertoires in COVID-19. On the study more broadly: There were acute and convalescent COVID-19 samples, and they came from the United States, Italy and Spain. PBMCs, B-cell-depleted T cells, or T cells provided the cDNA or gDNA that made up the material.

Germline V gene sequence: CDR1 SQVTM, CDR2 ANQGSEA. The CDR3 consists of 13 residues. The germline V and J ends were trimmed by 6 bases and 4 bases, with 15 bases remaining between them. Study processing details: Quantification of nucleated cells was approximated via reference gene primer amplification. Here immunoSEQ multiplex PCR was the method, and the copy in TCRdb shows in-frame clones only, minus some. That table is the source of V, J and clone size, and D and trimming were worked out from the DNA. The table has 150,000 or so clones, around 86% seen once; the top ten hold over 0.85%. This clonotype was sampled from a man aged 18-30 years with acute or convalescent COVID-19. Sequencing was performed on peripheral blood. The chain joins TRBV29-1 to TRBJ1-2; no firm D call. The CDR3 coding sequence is TGCAGCGTCATCCCTGGGCAAGGCTATGGCTACACCTTC. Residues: CSVIPGQGYGYTF. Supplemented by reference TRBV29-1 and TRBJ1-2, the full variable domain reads SAVISQKPSRDICQRGTSLTIQCQVDSQVTMMFWYRQQPGQSLTLIATANQGSEATYESGFVIDKFPISRPNLTFSTLTVSNMSPEDSSIYLCSVIPGQGYGYTFGSGTRLTVV.